The 6 T cell receptor beta chains below were found in one sample sequenced in a study of blood T cell repertoires in COVID-19. Some clones are missing from TCRdb's copy, which holds only in-frame ones; the method was immunoSEQ multiplex PCR. The table lists about 110,000 clones, approximately 86% of them singletons, with around 4.5% in the top ten. Sequencing was done on a sample of peripheral blood. These receptors were obtained from a man aged 40-49 years with acute or convalescent COVID-19.

The chain carries TRBV6-6 and TRBJ2-5; 10 nucleotides align to TRBD1. J lost 4 bases, V lost 2 bases, and 1 base had no gene match. The CDR3 has 14 amino acids. Germline assignment: CDR1 MNHNY and CDR2 SVGAGI (reference sequence). The CDR3 loop reads CASSYGTGAETQYF. CDR3 nucleotides: TGTGCCAGCAGTTACGGGACAGGGGCAGAGACCCAGTACTTC.

The V gene is TRBV3-1 (or the pseudogene TRBV3-2), the J gene TRBJ2-1, with 11 bases aligning to TRBD2. CDR3 length equals 16 residues. The trim removed 3 bases at V and 10 bases at J, leaving 11 bases unmatched. From germline, CDR1 is LGHDT and CDR2 YNNKEL (reference sequence). The CDR3 coding sequence is TGTGCCAGCAGCCAGGTCACTAGCGGGAGCGGACCCGAGCAGTTCTTC. It encodes CASSQVTSGSGPEQFF.

V usage is TRBV19 and J usage is TRBJ1-1; D is possibly TRBD1 (5 bases). V was pared by 3 bases and J by 2 bases, with 10 bases between. The CDR3 is 14 residues long. The germline gives CDR1 LNHDA, CDR2 SQIVND (reference sequence). CDR3 in amino acids: CASSIVRANTEAFF. The CDR3 DNA sequence: TGTGCCAGTAGTATTGTCAGGGCAAACACTGAAGCTTTCTTT. The variable domain in full, completed from reference TRBV19 and TRBJ1-1, reads DGGITQSPKYLFRKEGQNVTLSCEQNLNHDAMYWYRQDPGQGLRLIYYSQIVNDFQKGDIAEGYSVSREKKESFPLTVTSAQKNPTAFYLCASSIVRANTEAFFGQGTRLTVV.

This rearrangement joins TRBV18 to TRBJ2-1, with D unresolved. This CDR3 comprises 17 residues. Between the trimmed V and J ends, which lost 0 bases and 0 bases, there was a span of 12 bases. Germline V gene sequence: CDR1 KGHSH, CDR2 LQKENI. Here the CDR3 DNA reads TGTGCCAGCTCACCACCTATGACTCTCGGCTCCTACAATGAGCAGTTCTTC. Protein sequence: CASSPPMTLGSYNEQFF.

The chain carries TRBV19 and TRBJ2-5, with TRBD1 matching 9 bases. The CDR3 has 15 residues. V shed 3 bases and J 0 bases; nucleotides not matched to a gene: 2. Germline-derived CDR1 and CDR2 are LNHDA and SQIVND (reference sequence). The CDR3 DNA follows: TGTGCCAGTAGTATCGGGGACAGGGACCAAGAGACCCAGTACTTC. Its protein is CASSIGDRDQETQYF.

The rearrangement joins TRBV5-5 to TRBJ1-1; maybe TRBD1 (6 bases). This CDR3 has 15 amino acids. The V end was cut by 4 bases, the J end by 0 bases, with 13 bases between. The germline V gene encodes CDR1 SGHKS and CDR2 YYEKEE (reference sequence). The CDR3: CASSRQGSVNTEAFF. CDR3 bases: TGTGCCAGCAGCCGGCAGGGGTCGGTGAACACTGAAGCTTTCTTT.